This T cell receptor (beta chain) came from a study of cytomegalovirus exposure and HLA in healthy donors. CDR3 size: 14 residues. The V end was cut by 2 bases, the J end by 7 bases, with 12 bases between. Per germline, CDR1 MNHNS and CDR2 SASEGT. For this clone: Its specificity is unknown.

Study findings and constraints: A missense DCLRE1C variant was associated with V- and J-gene trimming of TCR beta chains in a later analysis, and an independent cohort replicated the association. In presence/absence analyses, roughly uniform sequencing depth across donors was assumed. Among the CMV-associated chains, three were confirmed in vitro as specific for CMV antigens.

Primers for the PCR totalled 60 Vbeta and 13 Jbeta. As processed by the authors: In a later analysis, some 80 million unique TCR beta chains included roughly 11 million shared by two or more donors. Produced via immunoSEQ multiplex PCR; TCRdb's table is partial and in-frame only. For V, J and clone size, that table is used; D and trimming come from the DNA. The repertoire has about 160,000 clones, about 72% of them found once; the top ten carry about 4%. V and J are TRBV6-1 and TRBJ1-5; perhaps TRBD1 as D (5 bases). The sample comprised PBMCs. This TCR was sampled from a man aged 25 to 40 in good health and CMV-seropositive. The CDR3 DNA reads as TGTGCCAGCAGTGAACGTGGAGGGGAACAGCCCCAGCATTTT. This sequence encodes CASSERGGEQPQHF.